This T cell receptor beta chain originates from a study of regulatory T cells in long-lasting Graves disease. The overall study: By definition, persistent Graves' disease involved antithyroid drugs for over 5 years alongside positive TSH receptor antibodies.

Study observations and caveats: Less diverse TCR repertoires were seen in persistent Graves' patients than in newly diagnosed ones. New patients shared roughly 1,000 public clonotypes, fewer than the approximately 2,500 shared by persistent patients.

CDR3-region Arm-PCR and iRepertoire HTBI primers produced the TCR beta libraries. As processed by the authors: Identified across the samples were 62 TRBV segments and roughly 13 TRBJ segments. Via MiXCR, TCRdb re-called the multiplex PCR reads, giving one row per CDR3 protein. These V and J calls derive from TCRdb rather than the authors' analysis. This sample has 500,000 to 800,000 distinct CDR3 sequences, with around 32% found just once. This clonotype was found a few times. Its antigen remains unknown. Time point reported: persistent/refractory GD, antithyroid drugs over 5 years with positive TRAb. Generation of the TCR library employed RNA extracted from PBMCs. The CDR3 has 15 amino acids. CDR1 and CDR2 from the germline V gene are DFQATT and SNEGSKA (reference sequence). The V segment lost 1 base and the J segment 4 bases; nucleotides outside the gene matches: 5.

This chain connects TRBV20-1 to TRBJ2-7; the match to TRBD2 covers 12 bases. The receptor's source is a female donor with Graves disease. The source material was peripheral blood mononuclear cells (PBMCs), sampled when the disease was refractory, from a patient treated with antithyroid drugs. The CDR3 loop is CSARARLAGDYEQYF. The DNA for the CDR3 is TGCAGTGCTAGAGCCCGACTAGCGGGAGATTACGAGCAGTACTTC.